These T cell receptor beta chains were read from a single sample in a study of OX40 agonist ivuxolimab in advanced cancers. TCRdb's copy holds only in-frame clones and misses some; the assay was immunoSEQ multiplex PCR. The table records tens of thousands of clones, more than 85% of them present only once. Sequencing used CD4+ or CD8+ T cells sorted from blood, obtained in a trial of the OX40 agonist ivuxolimab. The source of these receptors is an adult with an advanced solid tumor such as melanoma, head and neck, liver or kidney cancer. Each CDR3 is given with its conserved first and last residue. The order of the fields is CDR3 protein, clone size, J gene, V gene. A clone size is listed for some rows: how often the clone was seen (once, few, many), or a class if it is expanded.

cdr3_aa: CASSGLAGGYNEQFF
clone_size: NA
j_call: TRBJ2-1
v_call: TRBV2

cdr3_aa: CASSGGTDTQYF
clone_size: NA
j_call: TRBJ2-3
v_call: TRBV6-4

cdr3_aa: CASSISGTDLYEQYF
clone_size: NA
j_call: TRBJ2-7
v_call: TRBV19

cdr3_aa: CASSLDQGYHEQYF
clone_size: once
j_call: TRBJ2-7
v_call: TRBV5-4

cdr3_aa: CASSVGGPYEQYF
clone_size: NA
j_call: TRBJ2-7
v_call: TRBV2

cdr3_aa: CSVDGLAPGWDNEQFF
clone_size: NA
j_call: TRBJ2-1
v_call: TRBV29-1

cdr3_aa: CASSPRGSGEQFF
clone_size: NA
j_call: TRBJ2-1
v_call: TRBV27

cdr3_aa: CASPNRDNYGYTF
clone_size: NA
j_call: TRBJ1-2
v_call: TRBV2

cdr3_aa: CASSRWDSSYEQYF
clone_size: NA
j_call: TRBJ2-7
v_call: TRBV27

cdr3_aa: CASSYLGPPRGEQYF
clone_size: NA
j_call: TRBJ2-7
v_call: TRBV6-5

cdr3_aa: CASSPTGYEQYF
clone_size: NA
j_call: TRBJ2-7
v_call: TRBV27

cdr3_aa: CASSFAGGETQYF
clone_size: NA
j_call: TRBJ2-3
v_call: TRBV7-2

cdr3_aa: CASRGTSGNFLTGELFF
clone_size: NA
j_call: TRBJ2-2
v_call: TRBV28

cdr3_aa: CASSPRGRRDTQYF
clone_size: NA
j_call: TRBJ2-3
v_call: TRBV23-1

cdr3_aa: CASGRDTGELFF
clone_size: NA
j_call: TRBJ2-2
v_call: TRBV6-5

cdr3_aa: CASSLDPTGNSEQYF
clone_size: few
j_call: TRBJ2-7
v_call: TRBV6-1

cdr3_aa: CASSLFPEREGRGTGELFF
clone_size: NA
j_call: TRBJ2-2
v_call: TRBV7-3

cdr3_aa: CASSFWQDSEQYF
clone_size: NA
j_call: TRBJ2-7
v_call: TRBV28

cdr3_aa: CASSLVSNYEQYF
clone_size: NA
j_call: TRBJ2-7
v_call: TRBV7-9

cdr3_aa: CASSVFGTGSLPERGYTF
clone_size: NA
j_call: TRBJ1-2
v_call: TRBV6-1

cdr3_aa: CASSLGTSAYNEQFF
clone_size: once
j_call: TRBJ2-1
v_call: TRBV7-2

cdr3_aa: CASSPRTHTGELFF
clone_size: NA
j_call: TRBJ2-2
v_call: TRBV11-3

cdr3_aa: CASSKDVPEGYGYTF
clone_size: NA
j_call: TRBJ1-2
v_call: TRBV21-1

cdr3_aa: CASSAYGETQYF
clone_size: NA
j_call: TRBJ2-5
v_call: TRBV9

cdr3_aa: CSVEDRLAGSYEQYF
clone_size: NA
j_call: TRBJ2-7
v_call: TRBV29-1

cdr3_aa: CASSEELAALNEQFF
clone_size: NA
j_call: TRBJ2-1
v_call: TRBV25-1

cdr3_aa: CAYSDYGYTF
clone_size: NA
j_call: TRBJ1-2
v_call: TRBV30

cdr3_aa: CASSGAPHYGYTF
clone_size: NA
j_call: TRBJ1-2
v_call: TRBV16

cdr3_aa: CASSFRTSENNEQFF
clone_size: NA
j_call: TRBJ2-1
v_call: TRBV7-9

cdr3_aa: CASSLTGLAGYNEQFF
clone_size: once
j_call: TRBJ2-1
v_call: TRBV27

cdr3_aa: CASSAGGGNTGELFF
clone_size: NA
j_call: TRBJ2-2
v_call: TRBV9

cdr3_aa: CASSDKTGGTDTQYF
clone_size: NA
j_call: TRBJ2-3
v_call: TRBV10-2

cdr3_aa: CASSLLATSYEQYF
clone_size: NA
j_call: TRBJ2-7
v_call: TRBV19

cdr3_aa: CASSLISGDVTDTQYF
clone_size: NA
j_call: TRBJ2-3
v_call: TRBV19

cdr3_aa: CASSPRESDEQFF
clone_size: NA
j_call: TRBJ2-1
v_call: TRBV28

cdr3_aa: CASSVGGGGSYEQYF
clone_size: NA
j_call: TRBJ2-7
v_call: TRBV9

cdr3_aa: CASKAGASGGGSYNEQFF
clone_size: NA
j_call: TRBJ2-1
v_call: TRBV19

cdr3_aa: CASSLASGSSYNEQFF
clone_size: NA
j_call: TRBJ2-1
v_call: TRBV5-1

cdr3_aa: CASSGRKLGSDEQFF
clone_size: NA
j_call: TRBJ2-1
v_call: TRBV18

cdr3_aa: CASSLLGREAYNEQFF
clone_size: NA
j_call: TRBJ2-1
v_call: TRBV7-6

cdr3_aa: CASSPPIGGGSVQETQYF
clone_size: NA
j_call: TRBJ2-5
v_call: TRBV18

cdr3_aa: CASSEQGTEKLFF
clone_size: medium-sized
j_call: TRBJ1-4
v_call: TRBV10-2

cdr3_aa: CASSFAPGPLSYEQYF
clone_size: NA
j_call: TRBJ2-7
v_call: TRBV11-2

cdr3_aa: CASTYRQFYEQYF
clone_size: NA
j_call: TRBJ2-7
v_call: TRBV5-6

cdr3_aa: CASSLSGNQPQHF
clone_size: NA
j_call: TRBJ1-5
v_call: TRBV27

cdr3_aa: CASSPLSLVPNTGELFF
clone_size: NA
j_call: TRBJ2-2
v_call: TRBV11-1

cdr3_aa: CASSAILNTEAFF
clone_size: NA
j_call: TRBJ1-1
v_call: TRBV9

cdr3_aa: CSVEATYNEQFF
clone_size: NA
j_call: TRBJ2-1
v_call: TRBV29-1

cdr3_aa: CASSQKWTGNTEAFF
clone_size: NA
j_call: TRBJ1-1
v_call: TRBV18

cdr3_aa: CASSSGTYNSPLHF
clone_size: NA
j_call: TRBJ1-6
v_call: TRBV6-5

cdr3_aa: CASSIRVTVGNIQYF
clone_size: NA
j_call: TRBJ2-4
v_call: TRBV28

cdr3_aa: CASSYFSGSGNTIYF
clone_size: NA
j_call: TRBJ1-3
v_call: TRBV6-5

cdr3_aa: CSASPGNTIYF
clone_size: NA
j_call: TRBJ1-3
v_call: TRBV20-1

cdr3_aa: CASSFQGGNSVEQYF
clone_size: NA
j_call: TRBJ2-7
v_call: TRBV27

cdr3_aa: CASSEASTPGDEQFF
clone_size: NA
j_call: TRBJ2-1
v_call: TRBV6-1

cdr3_aa: CASSQGLRKGRTDTQYF
clone_size: NA
j_call: TRBJ2-3
v_call: TRBV4-1

cdr3_aa: CASSLGLPAYEQYF
clone_size: NA
j_call: TRBJ2-7
v_call: TRBV4-1